Shown below are 9 T cell receptor beta chains from a single sample sequenced in a study of PD-1 blockade in mismatch repair-deficient tumors. Data came from immunoSEQ multiplex PCR; TCRdb stores just in-frame clones and leaves some out. The repertoire holds roughly 130,000 clones, with roughly 90% as singletons. The material was peripheral blood, obtained approximately 71 weeks after starting pembrolizumab. These receptor sequences come from an adult with mismatch repair-deficient cancer.

This sequence joins TRBV27 and TRBJ2-7, with TRBD2 identical over 7 bases. The CDR3 runs 13 residues. Germline values: CDR1 MNHEY, CDR2 SMNVEV (reference sequence). V dropped 3 bases and J dropped 13; count of bases not matched to a gene: 12. The CDR3 sequence: CASSFTSASPPYF. Here the CDR3 DNA reads TGTGCCAGCAGTTTCACTAGCGCCAGCCCCCCATACTTC.

In DNA, the CDR3 is TGTGCCAGCAGCAAAGAGACTAGCGGGAGTACAGATACGCAGTATTTT. Translating gives CASSKETSGSTDTQYF. The V gene is TRBV21-1, the J gene TRBJ2-3; the DNA was not used to check the table's D call, TRBD2. TRBV21-1 is classified as a pseudogene. This CDR3 comprises 16 residues.

This chain joins TRBV7-9 and TRBJ2-1; tentatively, D is TRBD1 (5 bases). V was cut by 1 base and J by 0 bases, with 16 bases left in between. This CDR3 has 18 amino acids. CDR1 is SEHNR and CDR2 is FQNEAQ in the germline V gene (reference sequence). The CDR3 DNA follows: TGTGCCAGCAGCTTAGTAGTTGACCACAGGAGCTCCTACAATGAGCAGTTCTTC. It is translated as CASSLVVDHRSSYNEQFF.

The chain uses TRBV30 and TRBJ2-1; TRBD2 agrees at 7 bases. After removal of 1 base from V and 4 bases from J, the junction contained 4 bases not matched to a gene. There are 14 residues in the CDR3. Looked up from germline, CDR1 is GTSNPN and CDR2 is SVGIG (reference sequence). The CDR3 coding sequence is TGTGCCTGGAGTGGCGGGAGCTTATACAATGAGCAGTTCTTC. Its translation is CAWSGGSLYNEQFF.

This chain uses TRBV9 with TRBJ2-3; 15 nucleotides line up with TRBD2. Losses at the gene ends were 5 bases for V and 0 bases for J; bases not matched to a gene: 7. CDR1 and CDR2 from the germline V gene are SGDLS and YYNGEE. This CDR3 contains 18 residues. The CDR3 nucleotides are TGTGCCAGCAGTGCTGGACTAGCGGGAGGGCCGAGCACAGATACGCAGTATTTT. Amino acids: CASSAGLAGGPSTDTQYF.

This clone showed up just a few times. This rearrangement joins TRBV29-1 to TRBJ2-7; D is perhaps TRBD2 (6 bases). Germline V gene lookup returns CDR1 SQVTM and CDR2 ANQGSEA. Trimming took off 7 bases at V and 1 base at J, with 8 bases between the two ends. The CDR3 consists of 11 residues. Written as DNA, the CDR3 is TGCAGCGCCCGGGAGTCCTACGAGCAGTACTTC. Residues: CSARESYEQYF.

This clone appeared once. The genes are TRBV9 and TRBJ2-1; 12 positions agree with TRBD2. With V trimmed by 2 bases and J by 4 bases, 1 base remained unmatched. The germline V gene has CDR1 SGDLS and CDR2 YYNGEE. CDR3 length: 15 amino acids. CDR3 loop: CASSVGLAGYNEQFF. CDR3 DNA sequence: TGTGCCAGCAGCGTCGGACTAGCGGGATACAATGAGCAGTTCTTC.

This clone was recorded only once. The J gene is TRBJ1-1, the V gene TRBV13; tentative D call: TRBD1 (6 bases). In germline, CDR1 is PRHDT, CDR2 FYEKMQ (reference sequence). V was pared by 5 bases and J by 3 bases, with 10 bases between. This CDR3 is built from 13 residues. CDR3 protein: CASSPPGDTEAFF. The CDR3, as DNA: TGTGCCAGCAGCCCCCCAGGGGACACTGAAGCTTTCTTT.

The gene calls are TRBV4-3 and TRBJ2-1; D gene ambiguous. The CDR3 is made up of 15 amino acids. Between the trimmed V and J ends, which lost 2 bases and 5 bases, there was a span of 13 bases. CDR1 LGHNA and CDR2 YSLEER come from the germline V gene. In DNA form, the CDR3 reads TGCGCCAGCAGCCAACTGACAACGGCCAACAATGAGCAGTTCTTC. Its protein is CASSQLTTANNEQFF.